The entry below gives a single T cell receptor (beta chain) sequence along with its context. Its antigen is undetermined. This entry comes from a study of shared clonotypes between healthy human individuals. Study information: A couple of women and a few men aged 18 to 49 served as donors.

Trimming shortened V by 5 bases and J by 1 base, and 10 bases separated the two germline ends. The germline CDR1 and CDR2 sequences are MDHEN and SYDVKM. The CDR3 is 14 amino acids. Measured with immunoSEQ multiplex PCR; TCRdb has only the in-frame clones, and not every one. The sample lists about 1.1 million clones, 77% occurring once. Study-wide results and caveats: Incomplete sequencing of sorted subsets was indicated by rarefaction despite large depth.

This receptor was obtained from a man younger than 35 in good health. Some clones in this sample may be carry-over from other donors' samples. The sequenced material came from memory CD4+ T cells from PBMCs. The subset was: CD45RA-negative fraction. The rearrangement joins TRBV28 to TRBJ2-3, with D unclear. The CDR3 nucleotides are TGTGCCAGCAGTCTCTCGGGCCGCACAGATACGCAGTATTTT. This gives the protein CASSLSGRTDTQYF.